This entry describes one T cell receptor (beta chain). Its specificity is unknown. The CDR3 end shows no conserved phenylalanine or tryptophan, and so a read error is likely. These data are taken from a study of neurological immune-mediated disorders. Overall study results and limits: TCR clonal expansion peaked in HTLV-1-associated myelopathy patients and was lowest in multiple sclerosis patients. CDR3 amino acid sequences found in expanded clones were never shared across subjects, suggesting private repertoires in all groups.

cDNA was made by 5'RACE with 10-nucleotide random UMIs. One entry per CDR3 protein results from TCRdb running MiXCR on the 5' RACE reads. Found here are about 45,000 distinct CDR3 sequences, approximately 15% of them singletons; the top ten hold 11%. Germline CDR1 and CDR2: SGHRS and YFSETQ. The length of the CDR3 is 15 residues. Time point indicated: longitudinal time-point 3. Healthy control participants comprised blood bank volunteers in Maryland, USA. Sequenced: PBMCs. The TCR was taken from a young man in good health. The chain joins TRBV5-1 to TRBJ1-1; 9 bases match TRBD1. CDR3 residues: CASRLGTGMNTEAFL. The CDR3 DNA reads TGCGCCAGCAGATTGGGGACAGGGATGAACACTGAAGCTTTCTTA.